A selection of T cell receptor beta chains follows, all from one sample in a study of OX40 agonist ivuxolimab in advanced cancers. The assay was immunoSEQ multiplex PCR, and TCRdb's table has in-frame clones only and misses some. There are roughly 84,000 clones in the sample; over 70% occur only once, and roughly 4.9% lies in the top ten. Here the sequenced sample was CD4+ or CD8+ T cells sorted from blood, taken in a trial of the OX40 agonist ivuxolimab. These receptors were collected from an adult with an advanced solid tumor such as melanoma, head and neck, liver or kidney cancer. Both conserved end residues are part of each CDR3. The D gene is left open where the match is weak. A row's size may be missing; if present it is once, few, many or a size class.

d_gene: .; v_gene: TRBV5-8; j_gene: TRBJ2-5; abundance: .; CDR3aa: CASSLEGNNYQETQYF; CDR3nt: TGTGCCAGCAGCTTGGAAGGCAATAATTACCAAGAGACCCAGTACTTC
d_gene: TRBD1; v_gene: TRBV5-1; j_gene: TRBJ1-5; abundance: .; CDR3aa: CASSLGDRINQPQHF; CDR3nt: TGCGCCAGCAGCTTGGGGGACAGGATCAATCAGCCCCAGCATTTT
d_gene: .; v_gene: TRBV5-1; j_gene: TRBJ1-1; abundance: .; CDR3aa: CASSFQGNTEAFF; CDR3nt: TGCGCCAGCAGCTTTCAGGGGAACACTGAAGCTTTCTTT
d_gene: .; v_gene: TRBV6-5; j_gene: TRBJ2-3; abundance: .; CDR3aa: CASKLGGHADTQYF; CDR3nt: TGTGCCAGCAAACTGGGGGGGCATGCAGATACGCAGTATTTT
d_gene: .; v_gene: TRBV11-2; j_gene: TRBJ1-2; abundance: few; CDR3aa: CASSLDGPRGGYTF; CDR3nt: TGTGCCAGCAGCTTAGATGGTCCCAGGGGAGGCTACACCTTC
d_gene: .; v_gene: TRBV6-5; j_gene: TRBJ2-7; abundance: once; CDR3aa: CASSLFGSSYEQYF; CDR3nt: TGTGCCAGCAGCTTATTTGGGAGCTCCTACGAGCAGTACTTC
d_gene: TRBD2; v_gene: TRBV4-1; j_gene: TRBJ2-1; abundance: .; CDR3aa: CASSQRTSGRATEQFF; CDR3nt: TGCGCCAGCAGCCAGAGGACTAGCGGGAGGGCCACTGAGCAGTTCTTC
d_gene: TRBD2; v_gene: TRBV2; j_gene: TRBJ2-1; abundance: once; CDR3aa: CASNRLAGYNEQFF; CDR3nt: TGTGCCAGCAATAGACTAGCAGGTTACAATGAGCAGTTCTTC
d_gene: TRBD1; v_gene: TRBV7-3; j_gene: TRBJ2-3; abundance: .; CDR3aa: CASTQGQPTDTQYF; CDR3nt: TGTGCCAGCACCCAGGGACAGCCCACAGATACGCAGTATTTT
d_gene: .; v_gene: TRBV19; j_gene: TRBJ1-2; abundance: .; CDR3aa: CASSKQGNYGYTF; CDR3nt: TGTGCCAGTAGTAAGCAGGGAAACTATGGCTACACCTTC
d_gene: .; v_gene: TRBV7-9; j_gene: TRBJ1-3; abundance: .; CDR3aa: CASSLDGNTIYF; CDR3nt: TGTGCCAGCAGCCTGGATGGAAACACCATATATTTT
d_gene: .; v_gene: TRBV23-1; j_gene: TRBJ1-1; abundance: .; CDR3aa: CASSQSPGGTEAFF; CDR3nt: TGCGCCAGCAGTCAATCGCCGGGGGGCACTGAAGCTTTCTTT
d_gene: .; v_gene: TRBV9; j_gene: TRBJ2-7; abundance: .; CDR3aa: CASSVEPSDRYEQYF; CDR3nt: TGTGCCAGCAGCGTAGAGCCTAGCGATCGCTACGAGCAGTACTTC
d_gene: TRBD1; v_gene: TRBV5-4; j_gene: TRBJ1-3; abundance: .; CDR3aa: CASSLDRGSGNTIYF; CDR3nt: TGTGCCAGCAGCTTGGACAGGGGCTCTGGAAACACCATATATTTT
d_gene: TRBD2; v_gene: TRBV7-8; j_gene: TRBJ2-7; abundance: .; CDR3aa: CASSLVSGGYEQYF; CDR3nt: TGTGCCAGCAGCTTAGTTAGCGGGGGCTACGAGCAGTACTTC
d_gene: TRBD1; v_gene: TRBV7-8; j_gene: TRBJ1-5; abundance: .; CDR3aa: CASSIYLRRQGTYSNQPQHF; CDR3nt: TGTGCCAGCAGCATATACCTTAGGAGACAGGGAACTTATAGCAATCAGCCCCAGCATTTT
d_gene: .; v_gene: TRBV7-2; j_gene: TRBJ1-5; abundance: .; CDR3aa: CASSPFPGSGNQPQHF; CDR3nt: TGTGCCAGCAGCCCATTTCCAGGGAGCGGCAATCAGCCCCAGCATTTT
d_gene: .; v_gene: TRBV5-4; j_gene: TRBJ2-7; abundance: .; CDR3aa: CASSLGGAQNEQYF; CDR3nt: TGTGCCAGCAGCTTGGGGGGGGCGCAAAACGAGCAGTACTTC
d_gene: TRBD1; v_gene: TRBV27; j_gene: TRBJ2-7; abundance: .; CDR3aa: CASSLSTGGIYEQYF; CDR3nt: TGTGCCAGCAGTTTATCCACAGGGGGCATTTACGAGCAGTACTTC
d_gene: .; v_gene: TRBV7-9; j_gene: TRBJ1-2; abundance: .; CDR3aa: CASSLTGDGYTF; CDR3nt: TGTGCCAGCAGCTTAACAGGTGATGGCTACACCTTC
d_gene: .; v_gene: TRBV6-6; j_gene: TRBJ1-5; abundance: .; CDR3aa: CASRNAGANQPQHF; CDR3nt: TGTGCCAGCAGAAATGCAGGGGCCAATCAGCCCCAGCATTTT
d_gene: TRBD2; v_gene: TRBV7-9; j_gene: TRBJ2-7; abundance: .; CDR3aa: CASSLGLAGGSYEQYF; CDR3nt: TGTGCCAGCAGCTTGGGACTAGCGGGAGGCTCCTACGAGCAGTACTTC
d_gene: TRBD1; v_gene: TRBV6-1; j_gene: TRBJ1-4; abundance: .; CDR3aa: CASSERGQVEKLFF; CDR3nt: TGTGCCAGCAGTGAAAGGGGACAGGTTGAAAAACTGTTTTTT
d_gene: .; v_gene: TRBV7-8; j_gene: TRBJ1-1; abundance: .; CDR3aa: CASSFLPSNTEAFF; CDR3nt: TGTGCCAGCAGCTTTCTCCCCTCGAACACTGAAGCTTTCTTT
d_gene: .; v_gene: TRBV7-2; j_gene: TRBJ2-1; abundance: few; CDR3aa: CASSLRYNEQFF; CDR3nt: TGTGCCAGCAGCTTGAGATACAATGAGCAGTTCTTC
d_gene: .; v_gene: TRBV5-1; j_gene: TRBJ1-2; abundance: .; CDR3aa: CASSFTRQEPYGYTF; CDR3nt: TGCGCCAGCAGCTTTACTAGACAGGAACCGTATGGCTACACCTTC
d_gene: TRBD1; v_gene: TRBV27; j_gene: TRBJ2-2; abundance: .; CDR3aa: CASRNQGQGADTGELFF; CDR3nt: TGTGCCAGCAGGAACCAAGGACAGGGGGCCGACACCGGGGAGCTGTTTTTT
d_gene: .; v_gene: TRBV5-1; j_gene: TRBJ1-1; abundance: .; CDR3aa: CASFSGLGTEAFF; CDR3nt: TGCGCCAGCTTCTCGGGTCTGGGCACTGAAGCTTTCTTT
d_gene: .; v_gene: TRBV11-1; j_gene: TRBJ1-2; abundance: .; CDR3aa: CASSRWPGPNYGYTF; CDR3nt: TGTGCCAGCAGCCGCTGGCCAGGGCCTAACTATGGCTACACCTTC
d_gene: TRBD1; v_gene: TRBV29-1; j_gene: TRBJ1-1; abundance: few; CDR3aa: CSVDRDSGQAEAFF; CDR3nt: TGCAGCGTTGATCGGGACAGTGGTCAGGCTGAAGCTTTCTTT
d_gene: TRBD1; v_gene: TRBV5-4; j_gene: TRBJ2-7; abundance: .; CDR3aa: CASSRDRAMDEQYF; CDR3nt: TGTGCCAGCAGTAGGGACAGGGCCATGGACGAGCAGTACTTC
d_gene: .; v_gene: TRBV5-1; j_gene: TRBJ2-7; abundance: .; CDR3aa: CASNVGLSAYEQYF; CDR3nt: TGCGCCAGCAATGTCGGACTTTCAGCCTACGAGCAGTACTTC
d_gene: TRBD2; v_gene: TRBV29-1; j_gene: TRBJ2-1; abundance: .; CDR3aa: CSVAGGLAGEWDSYNEQFF; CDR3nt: TGCAGCGTGGCCGGAGGACTAGCGGGAGAGTGGGACTCCTACAATGAGCAGTTCTTC
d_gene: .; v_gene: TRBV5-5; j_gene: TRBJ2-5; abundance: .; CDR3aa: CASSFSGVQETQYF; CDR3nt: TGTGCCAGCAGCTTCTCGGGGGTTCAGGAGACCCAGTACTTC
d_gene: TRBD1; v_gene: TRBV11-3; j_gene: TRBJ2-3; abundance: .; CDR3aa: CASSGRDRVQTDTQYF; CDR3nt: TGTGCCAGCAGCGGACGGGACAGGGTGCAAACAGATACGCAGTATTTT
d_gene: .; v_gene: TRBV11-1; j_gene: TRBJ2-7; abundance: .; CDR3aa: CASSLEGQSSYEQYF; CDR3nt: TGTGCCAGCAGCTTAGAGGGCCAGTCCAGCTACGAGCAGTACTTC
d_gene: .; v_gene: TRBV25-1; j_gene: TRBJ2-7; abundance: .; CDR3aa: CASSDTPTRAGEQYF; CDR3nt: TGTGCCAGCAGTGATACCCCGACTAGGGCCGGCGAGCAGTACTTC
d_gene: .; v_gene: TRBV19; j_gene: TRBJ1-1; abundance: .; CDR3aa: CASSMIRGPIGNTEAFF; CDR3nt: TGTGCCAGTAGTATGATCAGGGGCCCCATAGGAAACACTGAAGCTTTCTTT
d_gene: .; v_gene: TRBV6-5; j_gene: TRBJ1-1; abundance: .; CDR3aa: CASSYKPGGGFEAFF; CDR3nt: TGTGCCAGCAGTTACAAACCCGGGGGGGGGTTTGAAGCTTTCTTT
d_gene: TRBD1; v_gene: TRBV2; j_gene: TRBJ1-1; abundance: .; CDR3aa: CASSEGGTGGTEAFF; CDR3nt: TGTGCCAGCAGTGAAGGCGGGACAGGGGGGACTGAAGCTTTCTTT
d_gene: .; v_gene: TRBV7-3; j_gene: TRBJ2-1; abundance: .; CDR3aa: CASSQGGSEQFF; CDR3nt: TGTGCCAGCAGCCAAGGAGGGAGTGAGCAGTTCTTC
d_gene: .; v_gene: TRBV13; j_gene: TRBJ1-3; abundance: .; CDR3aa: CASSLGLGTSGGNTIYF; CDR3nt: TGTGCCAGCAGCTTAGGCCTGGGGACTTCAGGTGGAAACACCATATATTTT
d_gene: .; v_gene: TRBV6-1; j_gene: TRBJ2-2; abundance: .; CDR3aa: CASGQPAGAGELFF; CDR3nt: TGTGCCAGCGGACAGCCCGCGGGAGCCGGGGAGCTGTTTTTT
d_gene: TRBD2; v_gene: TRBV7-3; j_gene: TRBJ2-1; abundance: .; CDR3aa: CASSYQRGDQFF; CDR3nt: TGTGCCAGCAGCTACCAGCGGGGGGACCAGTTCTTC
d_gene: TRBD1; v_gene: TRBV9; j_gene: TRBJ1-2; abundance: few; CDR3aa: CASRADRGIRGYTF; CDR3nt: TGTGCCAGCAGGGCTGACAGGGGAATACGTGGCTACACCTTC